This T cell receptor (beta chain) comes out of a study of OX40 agonist ivuxolimab in advanced cancers. Study-wide context: Partial responses, seen in three patients, involved one hepatocellular carcinoma and two cutaneous melanomas.

Produced via immunoSEQ multiplex PCR; TCRdb's table is partial and in-frame only. This sample yields more than 80,000 clones, of which 70% to 90% are seen a single time; 0.6% to 0.85% belongs to the top ten. Comments on this clone: Its antigen is as yet unknown.

V dropped 2 bases and J dropped 6; count of bases not matched to a gene: 10. From germline, CDR1 is SGDLS and CDR2 YYNGEE. The CDR3 has 16 residues. Study observations and caveats: Certain nonresponders likewise exhibited a low normalized T-cell clonal expansion.

This TCR came from an adult with an advanced solid tumor such as melanoma, head and neck, liver or kidney cancer. The chain uses TRBV9 and TRBJ2-2, with TRBD2 matching 7 bases. The sample here was CD4+ or CD8+ T cells sorted from blood, taken in a trial of the OX40 agonist ivuxolimab. The CDR3 DNA reads as TGTGCCAGCAGCGTTTTCAGCGGGATGAGTGCCGGGGAGCTGTTTTTT. Amino acids: CASSVFSGMSAGELFF.